The 2 T cell receptor beta chains reported below all come from one sample, sequenced in a study of blood T cell repertoires in COVID-19. Sequenced by immunoSEQ multiplex PCR; TCRdb stores in-frame clones only, minus some. The sample contains hundreds of thousands of clones, roughly 89% of which appear only once. The sequencing sample was made of PBMCs or T cells enriched from blood (not recorded which). The receptors were gathered from a woman aged 25 to 45 who had recovered from COVID-19.

V and J are TRBV5-4 and TRBJ2-5; TRBD1 might be the D (6 bases). The V gene lost 2 bases and the J gene lost 1 base, with 9 bases spanning the gap. The CDR3 sequence is 14 residues long. Looked up from germline, CDR1 is SGHNT and CDR2 is YYREEE (reference sequence). The CDR3 nucleotides read TGTGCCAGCAGCTTACGACAGGTCCAAGAGACCCAGTACTTC. Translating it yields CASSLRQVQETQYF.

The CDR3 here is CASSSNRGELEGDTQYF. CDR3 nucleotides: TGTGCCAGCTCATCCAACCGGGGGGAGTTAGAAGGCGATACGCAGTATTTT. This chain connects TRBV18 to TRBJ2-3; TRBD2 aligns across 7 bases. Trimming took 5 bases from V and 6 from J; bases not matched to a gene: 17. CDR1 is KGHSH, CDR2 LQKENI, per germline. The CDR3 has 17 residues.